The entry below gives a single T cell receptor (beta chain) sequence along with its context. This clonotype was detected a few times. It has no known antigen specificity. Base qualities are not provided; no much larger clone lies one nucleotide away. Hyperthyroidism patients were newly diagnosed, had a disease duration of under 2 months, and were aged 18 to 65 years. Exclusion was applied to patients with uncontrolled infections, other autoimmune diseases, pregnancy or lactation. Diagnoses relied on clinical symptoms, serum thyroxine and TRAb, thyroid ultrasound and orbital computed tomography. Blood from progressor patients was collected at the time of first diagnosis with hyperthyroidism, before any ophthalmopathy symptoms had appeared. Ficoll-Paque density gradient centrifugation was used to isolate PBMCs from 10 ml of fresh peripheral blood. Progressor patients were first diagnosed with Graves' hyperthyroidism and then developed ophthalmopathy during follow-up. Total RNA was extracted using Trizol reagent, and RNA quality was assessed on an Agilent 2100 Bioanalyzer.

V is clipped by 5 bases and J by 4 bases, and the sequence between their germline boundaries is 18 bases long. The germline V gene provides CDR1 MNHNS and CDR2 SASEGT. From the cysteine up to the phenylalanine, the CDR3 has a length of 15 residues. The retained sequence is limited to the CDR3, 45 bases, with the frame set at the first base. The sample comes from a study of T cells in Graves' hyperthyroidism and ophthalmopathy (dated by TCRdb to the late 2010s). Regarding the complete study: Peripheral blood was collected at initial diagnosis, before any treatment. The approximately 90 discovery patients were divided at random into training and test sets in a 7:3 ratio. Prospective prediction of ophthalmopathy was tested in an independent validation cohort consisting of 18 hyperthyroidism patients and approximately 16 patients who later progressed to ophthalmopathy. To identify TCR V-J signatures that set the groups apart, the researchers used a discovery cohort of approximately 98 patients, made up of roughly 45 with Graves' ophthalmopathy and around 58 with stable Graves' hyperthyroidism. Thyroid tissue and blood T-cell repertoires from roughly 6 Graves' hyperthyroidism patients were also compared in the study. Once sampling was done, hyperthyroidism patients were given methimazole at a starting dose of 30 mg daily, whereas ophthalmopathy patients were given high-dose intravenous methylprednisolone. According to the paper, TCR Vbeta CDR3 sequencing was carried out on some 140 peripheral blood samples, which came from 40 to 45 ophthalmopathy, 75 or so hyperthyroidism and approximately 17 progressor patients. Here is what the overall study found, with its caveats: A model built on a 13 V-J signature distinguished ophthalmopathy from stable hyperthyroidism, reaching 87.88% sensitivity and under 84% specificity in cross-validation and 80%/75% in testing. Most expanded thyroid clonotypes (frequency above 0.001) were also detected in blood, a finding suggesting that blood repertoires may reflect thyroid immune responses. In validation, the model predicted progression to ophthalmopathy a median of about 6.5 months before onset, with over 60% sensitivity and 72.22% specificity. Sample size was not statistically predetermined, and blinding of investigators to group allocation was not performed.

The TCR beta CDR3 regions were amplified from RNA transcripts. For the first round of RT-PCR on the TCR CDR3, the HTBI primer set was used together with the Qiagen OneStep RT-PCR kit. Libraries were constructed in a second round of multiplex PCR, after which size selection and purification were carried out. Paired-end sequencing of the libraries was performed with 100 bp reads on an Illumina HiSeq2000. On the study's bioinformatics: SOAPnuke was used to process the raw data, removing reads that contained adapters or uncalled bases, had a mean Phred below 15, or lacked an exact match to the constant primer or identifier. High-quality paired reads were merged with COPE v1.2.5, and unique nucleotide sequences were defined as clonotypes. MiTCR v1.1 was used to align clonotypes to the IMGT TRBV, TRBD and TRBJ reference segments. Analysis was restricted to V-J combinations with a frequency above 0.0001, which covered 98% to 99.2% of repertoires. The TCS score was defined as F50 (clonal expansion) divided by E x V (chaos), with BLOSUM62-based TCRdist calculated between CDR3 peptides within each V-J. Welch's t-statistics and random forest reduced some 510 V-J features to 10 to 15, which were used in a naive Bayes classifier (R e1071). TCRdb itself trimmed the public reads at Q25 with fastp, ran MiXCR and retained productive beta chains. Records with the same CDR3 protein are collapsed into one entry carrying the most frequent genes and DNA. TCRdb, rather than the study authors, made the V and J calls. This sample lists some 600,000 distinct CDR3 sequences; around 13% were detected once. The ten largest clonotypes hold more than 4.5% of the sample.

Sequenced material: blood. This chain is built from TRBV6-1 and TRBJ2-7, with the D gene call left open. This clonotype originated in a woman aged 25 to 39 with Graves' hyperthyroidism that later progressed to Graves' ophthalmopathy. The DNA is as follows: TGTGCCAGCAGTTCACGGCCGGTAGCAGGATACGAGCAGTACTTC. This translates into CASSSRPVAGYEQYF.